This TCR beta chain was captured by sequencing in a study of blood T cell repertoires in COVID-19. Study-wide background: COVID-19 samples, acute and convalescent, were from the United States, Italy and Spain. Sources were T cells, B-cell-depleted T cells, or PBMCs; the material itself was cDNA or gDNA.

Authors' methods: Estimation of nucleated cell counts relied on the amplification of reference gene primers. Data came from immunoSEQ multiplex PCR; TCRdb stores just in-frame clones and leaves some out. V and J calls and clone size are given by that table; D and trimming were obtained from the DNA. The sample lists about 170,000 clones, approximately 80% occurring once. Germline assignment: CDR1 MNHEY and CDR2 SVGAGI. Trimming cost V 8 bases and J 6 bases; bases outside gene matches: 8. The CDR3 runs 14 residues. The chain is built from TRBV6-5 and TRBJ1-5; 9 nucleotides align to TRBD1. The receptor was derived from a woman aged 80 or older with acute or convalescent COVID-19. Sequenced: peripheral blood. The CDR3 nucleotides are TGTGCCAGCGGCGGGACAGGGAATAGTCAGCCCCAGCATTTT. Its translation: CASGGTGNSQPQHF.